Shown below are 16 T cell receptor beta chains from a single sample sequenced in a study of T cells after yellow fever vaccination (dated by TCRdb to about 2019). Sample treatment or condition, as interpreted from the label and publication: live attenuated yellow fever vaccine strain. The library came from 5' RACE. TCRdb records Illumina HiSeq 2500 as the sequencer. The raw public reads went through TCRdb reprocessing: fastp at Q25, MiXCR clone calling, in-frame beta chains kept. Every distinct CDR3 protein forms one entry, paired with its most common genes and DNA. Within this sample are 300,000 to 450,000 distinct CDR3 sequences, with approximately 8% of them counted one time only. The ten largest account for roughly a sixth of the sample. The starting material was PBMCs, obtained approximately 47 days after the first yellow fever vaccination. These receptors originate from a man younger than 35 who received the YFV17D yellow fever vaccine.

This clonotype was counted at least ten times. The rearrangement uses TRBV7-9 and TRBJ1-1; D call uncertain. CDR3 length equals 12 residues. Between the trimmed V and J ends, which lost 1 base and 5 bases, there was a span of 5 bases. In germline, CDR1 is SEHNR, CDR2 FQNEAQ (reference sequence). The CDR3 loop is CASSLGTTEAFF. The CDR3 DNA is TGTGCCAGCAGCTTAGGGACGACTGAAGCTTTCTTT.

This clonotype was detected many times. This rearrangement joins TRBV12-3 or TRBV12-4 to TRBJ1-6; tentative D call: TRBD1 (6 bases). The CDR3 is 15 residues long. V lost 7 bases, J lost 10 bases, and 20 bases lay in between. The CDR3 sequence is CASTPGAGLGSPLHF. Here the CDR3 DNA reads TGTGCCAGCACCCCAGGGGCAGGGTTAGGGTCACCCCTCCACTTT.

This clonotype was counted many times. The chain combines TRBV6-2 or TRBV6-3 with TRBJ2-7; the D gene is possibly TRBD1 (5 bases). Germline V lookup: CDR1 MNHEY, CDR2 SVGEGT. The CDR3 loop spans 13 amino acids. Trimming took 6 bases from V and 2 from J, leaving 11 bases between them. The CDR3 coding sequence is TGTGCCAGCAGGCCCCCGGACACCTACGAGCAGTACGTC. It translates to CASRPPDTYEQYV.

This clonotype was seen more than once but under ten times. V usage is TRBV4-2 and J usage is TRBJ1-4, with 7 bases lining up with TRBD1. With 0 bases clipped from V and 8 bases from J, the junction kept 9 bases outside the gene matches. The CDR3 covers 16 residues. Germline CDR1 LGHNA, CDR2 YNFKEQ. The CDR3 here is CASSQDVGRGVEKLFF. The CDR3 DNA follows: TGTGCCAGCAGCCAAGATGTAGGCAGGGGGGTGGAAAAACTGTTTTTT.

The chain is built from TRBV24-1 and TRBJ2-1; 7 bases are shared with TRBD1. V shed 3 bases and J 7 bases; nucleotides not matched to a gene: 5. The CDR3 consists of 14 residues. The germline V gene encodes CDR1 KGHDR and CDR2 SFDVKD. CDR3 amino acids: CATSDNRGWNEQFF. CDR3 nucleotide sequence: TGTGCCACCAGTGATAACAGGGGTTGGAATGAGCAGTTCTTC.

J is TRBJ2-5 and V is TRBV4-2; 8 bases line up with TRBD2. This CDR3 is 15 amino acids long. Trimming cost V 3 bases and J 4 bases; bases outside gene matches: 7. Germline CDR1 LGHNA, CDR2 YNFKEQ. CDR3 amino acids: CASSQTTGGRETQYF. The CDR3 nucleotides are TGTGCCAGCAGCCAGACAACGGGGGGGAGAGAGACCCAGTACTTC.

The gene calls are TRBV6-5 and TRBJ2-3; D gene ambiguous. CDR1 MNHEY and CDR2 SVGAGI come from the germline V gene. V shed 0 bases and J shed 5 bases, with 12 bases lying between them. CDR3 size: 15 residues. CDR3 coding DNA: TGTGCCAGCAGTTACTCGAATAGCTACGGAGATACGCAGTATTTT. Translated: CASSYSNSYGDTQYF.

The chain carries TRBV7-9 and TRBJ2-2; unclear D gene. Germline CDR1 and CDR2: SEHNR and FQNEAQ (reference sequence). Trimming removed 10 bases from V and 4 bases from J, with 16 bases in between. The CDR3 totals 14 residues. The CDR3 DNA follows: TGTGCCAAAGAGGAGACGGTTATCACCGGGGAGCTGTTTTTT. It specifies CAKEETVITGELFF.

This clonotype showed up just a few times. The rearrangement joins TRBV7-2 to TRBJ1-1; D is unclear. The CDR3 contains 17 residues. V was pared by 2 bases and J by 0 bases, with 16 bases between. The germline gives CDR1 SGHTA, CDR2 FQGNSA. CDR3 bases: TGTGCCAGCAGCTTATTGGTGACGGTCTACATGAACACTGAAGCTTTCTTT. Translated, it gives CASSLLVTVYMNTEAFF.

This clonotype was counted once. A junction boundary mismatches the germline segment, possibly from a read error. The CDR3 DNA reads TGCAGTGTGAAGGGGGAGACAACTAATGAAGAACTGTTTTTT. Translation: CSVKGETTNEELFF. This chain uses TRBV20-1 with TRBJ1-4; D is perhaps TRBD1 (6 bases). In germline, CDR1 is DFQATT, CDR2 SNEGSKA (reference sequence). The CDR3 is made up of 14 amino acids.

This clonotype was seen a handful of times. The rearrangement uses TRBV20-1 and TRBJ1-1; tentative D call: TRBD1 (6 bases). The V end lost 2 bases, the J end lost 6 bases, and 7 bases lay between the germline ends. The CDR3 has 11 amino acids. Germline V gene sequence: CDR1 DFQATT, CDR2 SNEGSKA (reference sequence). Here the CDR3 reads CSARQGPEAFF. Written as DNA, the CDR3 is TGCAGTGCTAGACAGGGGCCTGAAGCTTTCTTT.

The genes are TRBV5-1 and TRBJ1-1, with D maybe TRBD1 (6 bases). The germline V and J ends were trimmed by 10 bases and 8 bases, with 18 bases remaining between them. This CDR3 comprises 12 residues. Germline values: CDR1 SGHRS, CDR2 YFSETQ. CDR3 sequence reads: CALQDSVREAFF. Written as DNA, the CDR3 is TGCGCCCTACAGGACAGTGTCCGAGAAGCTTTCTTT.

This clonotype has only a few counts. The J gene is TRBJ2-2, the V gene TRBV24-1; the D gene is possibly TRBD1 (6 bases). The CDR3 length is 14 residues. The germline CDR1 and CDR2 sequences are KGHDR and SFDVKD. Trimming took off 7 bases at V and 1 base at J, with 9 bases between the two ends. The CDR3 DNA reads TGTGCCACCAGACAGGGAGAGAACACCGGGGAGCTGTTTTTT. The encoded protein is CATRQGENTGELFF.

In the case of this clonotype: The conserved final phenylalanine or tryptophan is absent from the CDR3, which likely points to a read error. The chain recombines TRBV20-1 with TRBJ2-3; no reliable D call. This CDR3 has 12 residues. Germline V gives CDR1 DFQATT, CDR2 SNEGSKA (reference sequence). The V end lost 3 bases, the J end lost 6 bases, and 10 bases lay between the germline ends. CDR3 protein: CSASAWRDTQYS. The CDR3 DNA sequence: TGCAGTGCTAGCGCCTGGCGGGATACGCAGTATTCT.

This clonotype was observed at least ten times. V usage is TRBV6-1 and J usage is TRBJ1-4; 7 bases fit TRBD1. The V and J ends lost 3 bases and 7 bases, in that order; junction bases with no gene match: 11. The CDR3 totals 16 residues. Germline-derived CDR1 and CDR2 are MNHNS and SASEGT. CDR3 sequence (DNA): TGTGCCAGCAGTGATCCTGGGGCAGGGGGTACTGAAAAACTGTTTTTT. Protein sequence: CASSDPGAGGTEKLFF.

This clonotype was observed a handful of times. This chain joins TRBV7-8 and TRBJ1-1; 10 bases are a match to TRBD1. Germline loops: CDR1 SGHVS, CDR2 FQNEAQ. CDR3 length equals 16 residues. Unmatched junction bases numbered 9, after V lost 3 bases and J lost 5 bases. CDR3 protein: CASSLTGGVSSTEAFF. The CDR3 DNA sequence: TGTGCCAGCAGCTTGACAGGGGGCGTATCTAGTACTGAAGCTTTCTTT.